The entry that follows covers one T cell receptor beta chain sequence. Its antigen remains unidentified. Base qualities are missing; no much larger clone stands one base away. The sample comes from a study of T-cell reconstitution after alpha-beta-depleted transplantation in children (dated by TCRdb to 2016 to 2017). Regarding the research as a whole: Using TCR repertoire profiling, the study followed T-cell immune reconstitution in a quantitative way in children after TCRalphabeta/CD19-depleted allogeneic hematopoietic cell transplantation. Study-level results and caveats: Over subsequent months, a decline in hyperexpanded clone frequencies was noted, and after one year, T-cell counts and TCRbeta diversity were mostly ascribed to newly produced T cells. Apparently early alphabetaT-cell count recovery about two months after transplant reportedly relied on only several hundred rapidly expanded clones derived from non-depleted graft cells. In some patients, the high TCRbeta diversity seen at day 60 was put down to recipient T cells and intrathymic progenitors that had survived conditioning.

To prepare the library, PCR was applied. Sequencing was performed on an Illumina HiSeq 2500. TCR library preparation used molecular barcoding, with unique molecular identifiers applied to normalize quantification of the TCRbeta repertoire. TCRdb trimmed public reads at Q25 via fastp, called clones via MiXCR and kept in-frame beta chains. Merged by CDR3 protein, the rows form single entries marked with the most common genes and DNA. The sample table contains around 490,000 distinct CDR3 sequences; only one count was recorded for about an eighth of them. The top ten hold 12% to 15% of the sample. Via the germline V gene (reference sequence), CDR1 is LNHDA and CDR2 SQIVND. The junction carries 18 bases between V and J, which are trimmed by 10 bases and 5 bases respectively. The CDR3, cysteine through phenylalanine, is 14 amino acids long. The entry retains the CDR3 DNA only, 42 bases that are in frame from base 1.

What this sample's treatment or condition label stands for: allogeneic hematopoietic cell transplantation with graft depleted of TCRalphabeta T cells and CD19 B cells. TCRalphabeta/CD19-depleted allogeneic hematopoietic cell grafts were given to the transplant recipients, all of whom were children. The chain uses TRBV19 and TRBJ1-5; perhaps TRBD1 is the D gene, with 5 bases matching. This TCR was recovered from a female patient aged 2 to 10 who had a stem cell transplant for aplastic anemia, so the T cells may come from the graft donor. The sequencing used PBMCs, mostly from graft donor cells, collected 180 days after TCRalphabeta/CD19-depleted stem cell transplant. This receptor carries the CDR3 CANPRGRIHQPQHF. The base sequence is TGTGCCAACCCGCGGGGACGAATCCATCAGCCCCAGCATTTT.